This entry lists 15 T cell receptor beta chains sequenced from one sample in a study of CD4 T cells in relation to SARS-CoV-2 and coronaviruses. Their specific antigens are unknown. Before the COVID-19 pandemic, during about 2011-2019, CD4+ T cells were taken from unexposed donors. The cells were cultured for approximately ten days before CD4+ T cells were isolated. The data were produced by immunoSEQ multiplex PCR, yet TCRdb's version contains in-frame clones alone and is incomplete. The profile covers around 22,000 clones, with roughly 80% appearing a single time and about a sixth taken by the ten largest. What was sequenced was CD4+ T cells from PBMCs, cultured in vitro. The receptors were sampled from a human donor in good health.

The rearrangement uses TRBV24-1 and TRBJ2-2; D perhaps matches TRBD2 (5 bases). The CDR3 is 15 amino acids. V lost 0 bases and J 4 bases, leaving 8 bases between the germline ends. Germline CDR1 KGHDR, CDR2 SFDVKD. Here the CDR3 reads CATSDLGELTGELFF. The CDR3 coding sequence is TGTGCCACCAGTGATTTGGGGGAGCTCACCGGGGAGCTGTTTTTT.

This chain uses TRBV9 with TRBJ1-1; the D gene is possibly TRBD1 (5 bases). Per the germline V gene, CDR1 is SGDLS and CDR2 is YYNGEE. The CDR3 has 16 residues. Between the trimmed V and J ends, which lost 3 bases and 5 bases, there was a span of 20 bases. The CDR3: CASSAIEWGVRTEAFF. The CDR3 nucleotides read TGTGCCAGCAGCGCAATAGAATGGGGGGTGAGGACTGAAGCTTTCTTT.

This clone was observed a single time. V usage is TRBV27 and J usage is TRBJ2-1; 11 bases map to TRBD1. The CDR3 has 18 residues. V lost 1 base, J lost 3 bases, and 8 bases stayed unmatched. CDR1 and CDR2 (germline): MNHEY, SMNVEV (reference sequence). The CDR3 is CASSLWSSGTGGYNEQFF. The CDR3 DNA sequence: TGTGCCAGCAGTTTATGGTCCTCCGGGACAGGGGGCTACAATGAGCAGTTCTTC.

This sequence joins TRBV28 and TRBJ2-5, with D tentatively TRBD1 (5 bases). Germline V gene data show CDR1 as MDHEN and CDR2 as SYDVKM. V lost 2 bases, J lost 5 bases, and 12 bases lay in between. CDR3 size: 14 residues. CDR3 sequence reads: CASSLPQGGETQYF. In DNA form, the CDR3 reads TGTGCCAGCAGTTTACCCCAGGGTGGCGAGACCCAGTACTTC.

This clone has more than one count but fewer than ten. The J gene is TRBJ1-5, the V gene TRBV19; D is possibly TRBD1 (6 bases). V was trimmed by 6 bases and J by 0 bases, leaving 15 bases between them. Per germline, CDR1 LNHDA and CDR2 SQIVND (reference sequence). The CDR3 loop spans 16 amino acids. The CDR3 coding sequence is TGTGCCAGTAGCAGCGGACAGCTCTATAGCAATCAGCCCCAGCATTTT. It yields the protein CASSSGQLYSNQPQHF.

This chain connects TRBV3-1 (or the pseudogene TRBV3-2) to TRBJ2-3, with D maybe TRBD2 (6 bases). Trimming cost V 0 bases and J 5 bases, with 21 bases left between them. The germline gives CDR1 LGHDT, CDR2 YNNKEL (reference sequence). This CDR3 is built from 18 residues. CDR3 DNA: TGTGCCAGCAGCCAAGATAGGCACCGGGACTCAAAAAAAGATACGCAGTATTTT. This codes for CASSQDRHRDSKKDTQYF.

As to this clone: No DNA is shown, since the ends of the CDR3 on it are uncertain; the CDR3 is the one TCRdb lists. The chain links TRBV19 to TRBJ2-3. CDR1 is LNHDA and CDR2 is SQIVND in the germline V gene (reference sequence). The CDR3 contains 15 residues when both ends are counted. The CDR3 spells CASSFGAGKADTQYF.

The CDR3 loop is CATKRPSYNEQFF. In nucleotides, the CDR3 is TGTGCCACAAAGCGGCCATCCTACAATGAGCAGTTCTTC. The V and J genes are TRBV19 and TRBJ2-1; possible D gene TRBD2, 5 bases. With 10 bases removed from V and 1 base from J, the gap between germline ends came to 11 bases. The CDR3 is 13 residues long. Germline V gene sequence: CDR1 LNHDA, CDR2 SQIVND (reference sequence).

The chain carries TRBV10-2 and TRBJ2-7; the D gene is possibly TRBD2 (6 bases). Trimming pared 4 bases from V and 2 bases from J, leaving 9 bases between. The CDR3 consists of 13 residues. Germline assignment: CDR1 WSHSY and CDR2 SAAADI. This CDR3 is CASSVGSTYEQYF. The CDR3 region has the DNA TGCGCCAGCAGTGTCGGGAGTACCTACGAGCAGTACTTC.

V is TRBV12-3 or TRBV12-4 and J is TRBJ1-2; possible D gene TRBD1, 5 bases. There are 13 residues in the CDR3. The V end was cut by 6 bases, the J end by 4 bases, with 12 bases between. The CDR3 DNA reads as TGTGCCAGCAGCAGTCGACAGTCCTATGGCTACACCTTC. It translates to CASSSRQSYGYTF.

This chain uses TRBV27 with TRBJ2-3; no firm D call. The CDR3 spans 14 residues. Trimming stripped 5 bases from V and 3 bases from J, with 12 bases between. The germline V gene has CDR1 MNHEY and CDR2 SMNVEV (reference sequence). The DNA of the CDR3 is TGTGCCAGCAGTACGCGACTGGGAACAGATACGCAGTATTTT. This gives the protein CASSTRLGTDTQYF.

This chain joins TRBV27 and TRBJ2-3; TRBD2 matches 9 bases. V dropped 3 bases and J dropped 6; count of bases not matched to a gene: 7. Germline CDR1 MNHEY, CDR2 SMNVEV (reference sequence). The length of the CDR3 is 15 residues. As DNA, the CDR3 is TGTGCCAGCAGTTTTATAGCGGGAGCGTTGGATACGCAGTATTTT. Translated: CASSFIAGALDTQYF.

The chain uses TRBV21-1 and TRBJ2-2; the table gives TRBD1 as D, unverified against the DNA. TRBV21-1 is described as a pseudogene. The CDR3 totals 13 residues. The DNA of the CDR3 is TGTGCCAGCAGCACCCGAATACACGGGGAGCTGTTTTTT. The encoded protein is CASSTRIHGELFF.

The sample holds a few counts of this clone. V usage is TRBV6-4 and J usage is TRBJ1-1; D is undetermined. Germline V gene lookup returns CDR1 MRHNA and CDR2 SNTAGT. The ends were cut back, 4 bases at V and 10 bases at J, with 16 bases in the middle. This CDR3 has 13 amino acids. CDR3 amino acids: CASSGSPGFTAFF. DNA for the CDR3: TGTGCCAGCAGTGGCAGCCCGGGTTTTACAGCTTTCTTT.

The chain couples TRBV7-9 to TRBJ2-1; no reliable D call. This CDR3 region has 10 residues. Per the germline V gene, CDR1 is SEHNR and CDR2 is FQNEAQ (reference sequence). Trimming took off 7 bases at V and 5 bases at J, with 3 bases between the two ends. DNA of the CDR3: TGTGCCAGCACCCACAATGAGCAGTTCTTC. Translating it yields CASTHNEQFF.